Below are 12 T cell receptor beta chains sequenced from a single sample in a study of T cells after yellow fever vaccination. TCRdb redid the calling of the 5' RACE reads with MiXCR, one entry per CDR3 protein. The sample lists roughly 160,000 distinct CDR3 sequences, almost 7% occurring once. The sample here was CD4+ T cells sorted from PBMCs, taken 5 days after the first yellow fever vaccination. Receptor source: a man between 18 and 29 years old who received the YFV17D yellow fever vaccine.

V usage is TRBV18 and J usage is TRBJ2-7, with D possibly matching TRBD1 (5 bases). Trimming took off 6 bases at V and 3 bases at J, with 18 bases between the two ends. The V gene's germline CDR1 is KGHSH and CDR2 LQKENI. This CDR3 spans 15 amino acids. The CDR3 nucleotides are TGTGCCAGCTCCTTCACTACAGGCGGATACTACGAGCAGTACTTC. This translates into CASSFTTGGYYEQYF.

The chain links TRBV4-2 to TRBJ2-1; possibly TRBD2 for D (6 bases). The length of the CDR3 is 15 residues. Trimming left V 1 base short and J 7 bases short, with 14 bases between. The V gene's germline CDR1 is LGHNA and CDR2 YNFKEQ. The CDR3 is CASSQGGLTLNEQFF. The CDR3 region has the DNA TGTGCCAGCAGCCAAGGAGGACTAACTTTAAATGAGCAGTTCTTC.

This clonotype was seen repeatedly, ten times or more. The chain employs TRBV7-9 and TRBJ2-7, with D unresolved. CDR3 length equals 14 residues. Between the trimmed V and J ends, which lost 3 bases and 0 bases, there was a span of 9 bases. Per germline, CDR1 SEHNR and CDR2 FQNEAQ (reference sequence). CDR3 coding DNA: TGTGCCAGCAGCTTTTGGGCCCTCTCCTACGAGCAGTACTTC. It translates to CASSFWALSYEQYF. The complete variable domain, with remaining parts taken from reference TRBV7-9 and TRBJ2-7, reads DTGVSQNPRHKITKRGQNVTFRCDPISEHNRLYWYRQTLGQGPEFLTYFQNEAQLEKSRLLSDRFSAERPKGSFSTLEIQRTEQGDSAMYLCASSFWALSYEQYFGPGTRLTVT.

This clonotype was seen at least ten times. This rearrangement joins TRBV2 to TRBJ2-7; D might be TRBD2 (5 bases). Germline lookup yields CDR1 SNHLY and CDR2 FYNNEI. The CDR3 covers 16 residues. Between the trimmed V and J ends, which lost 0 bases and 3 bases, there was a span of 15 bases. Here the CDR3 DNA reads TGTGCCAGCAGTGAAGCTCAAGTCAGAGGAGGCTACGAGCAGTACTTC. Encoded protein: CASSEAQVRGGYEQYF.

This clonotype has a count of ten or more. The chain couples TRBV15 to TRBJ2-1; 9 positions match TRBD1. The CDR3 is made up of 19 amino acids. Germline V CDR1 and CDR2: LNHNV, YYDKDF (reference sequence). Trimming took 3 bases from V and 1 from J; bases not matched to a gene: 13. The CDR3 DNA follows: TGTGCCACCAGCAGTTACAGGGGGCTGTTACCAGCGTCCTACAATGAGCAGTTCTTC. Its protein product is CATSSYRGLLPASYNEQFF.

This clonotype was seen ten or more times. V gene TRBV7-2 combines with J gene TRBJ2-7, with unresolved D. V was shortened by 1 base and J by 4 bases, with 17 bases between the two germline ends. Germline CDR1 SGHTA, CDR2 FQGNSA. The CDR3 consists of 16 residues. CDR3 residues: CASSLVSGPRVYEQYF. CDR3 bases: TGTGCCAGCAGCTTAGTCTCCGGTCCCCGCGTGTACGAGCAGTACTTC.

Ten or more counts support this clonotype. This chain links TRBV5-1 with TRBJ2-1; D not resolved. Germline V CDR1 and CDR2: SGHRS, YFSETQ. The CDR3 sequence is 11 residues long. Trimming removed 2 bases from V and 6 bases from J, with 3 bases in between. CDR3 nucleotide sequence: TGCGCCAGCAGCTTACGCAATGAGCAGTTCTTC. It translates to CASSLRNEQFF.

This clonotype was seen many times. This CDR3 is CASTYNSDSNQPQHF. In DNA, the CDR3 is TGTGCCAGCACCTACAACAGCGATAGCAATCAGCCCCAGCATTTT. V gene TRBV6-2 or TRBV6-3 combines with J gene TRBJ1-5; no firm D call. Deletions cut 7 bases from V and 0 bases from J, with 13 bases between. CDR3 length equals 15 residues. Per the germline V gene, CDR1 is MNHEY and CDR2 is SVGEGT.

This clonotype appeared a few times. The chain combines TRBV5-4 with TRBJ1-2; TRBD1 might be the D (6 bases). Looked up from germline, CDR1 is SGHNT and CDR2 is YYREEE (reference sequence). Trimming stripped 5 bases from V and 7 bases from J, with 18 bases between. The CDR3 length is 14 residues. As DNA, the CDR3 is TGTGCCAGCAGAGGGGGGGACCCATTAGGTGGCTACACCTTC. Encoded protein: CASRGGDPLGGYTF.

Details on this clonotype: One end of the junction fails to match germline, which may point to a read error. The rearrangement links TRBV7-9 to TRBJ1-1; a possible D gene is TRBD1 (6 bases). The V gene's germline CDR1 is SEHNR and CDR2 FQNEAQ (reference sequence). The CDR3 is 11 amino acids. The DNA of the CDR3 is TGTGCCACCGCCAGGGACACTGAAGCTTCCTTT. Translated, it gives CATARDTEASF.

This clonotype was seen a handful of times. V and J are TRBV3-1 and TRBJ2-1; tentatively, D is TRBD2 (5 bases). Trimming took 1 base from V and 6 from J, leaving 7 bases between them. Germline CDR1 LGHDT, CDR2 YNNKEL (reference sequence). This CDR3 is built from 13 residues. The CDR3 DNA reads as TGTGCCAGCAGCCAAGCAAGCGGCAATGAGCAGTTCTTC. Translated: CASSQASGNEQFF.

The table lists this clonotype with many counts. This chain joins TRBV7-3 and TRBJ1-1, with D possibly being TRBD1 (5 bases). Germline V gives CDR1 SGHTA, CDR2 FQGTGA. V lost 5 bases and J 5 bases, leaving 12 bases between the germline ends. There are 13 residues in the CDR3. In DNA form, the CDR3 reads TGTGCCAGCAGCCAGCCCGGGGGGACTGAAGCTTTCTTT. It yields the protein CASSQPGGTEAFF.